This T cell receptor beta chain was recovered during a study of blood T cells in healthy people across ages (dated by TCRdb to the mid-2010s). Study-level background: Template switching captured roughly one uniquely barcoded TCR beta cDNA molecule per two T cells in model experiments. Using deep sequencing normalized with unique cDNA molecular identifiers, the study measured how TCR beta repertoire diversity changes with age. The donors were divided into four age groups: young (average 16 years), middle-aged (about 39), aged (approximately 62) and long-lived (roughly 82). To avoid experimental bias, donors of different ages were distributed randomly across sequencing lanes. For two donors (one aged 18 to 30 and one aged 80 or older), the study analyzed two additional independent replicas of 1 million unique cDNA reads from the same blood draw. What the study reported, not specific to this receptor: Donor CMV infection status was unknown, potentially confounding age-related changes in expanded clonotypes. Estimates of total diversity from one million sequenced T cells were regarded as lower bounds and underestimates. Because profiling used bulk unsorted PBMCs, naive and antigen-experienced compartments could not be compared conclusively. Compared with the aged group, more naive CD4+ T cells, fewer expanded clones and increased TCR diversity were shown by the long-lived group, suggesting age selection. Observed TCR beta diversity per million T cells fell roughly linearly with age, and a significant reduction was already apparent by age around 40. There was a strong correlation between observed TCR beta diversity and the percentage of naive T cells measured by flow cytometry.

The CDR3 has 15 amino acids, counting the end cysteine and phenylalanine. The entry retains the CDR3 DNA only, 45 bases that are in frame from base 1. Via the germline V gene, CDR1 is LGHNA and CDR2 YSLEER. At the junction V is shortened by 4 bases and J by 3 bases; bases outside the gene matches: 8. Receptor libraries were prepared by 5' RACE. A second 7 to 11 cycle PCR used a sample-barcoded 5' primer and a J-beta primer mix. A unique molecular identifier was introduced onto each TCR beta cDNA molecule by a template-switch 5' adaptor carrying 12 random nucleotides. Each sample yielded at least 3 million CDR3-containing paired-end reads. The Mint cDNA synthesis kit, primed by a TRBC-specific oligonucleotide, was used to synthesize first-strand cDNA from all RNA. After uracil-DNA glycosylase treatment, a first 18-cycle PCR used universal primers M1SS and BC2_uni_R on all cDNA. The study's own analysis went as follows. Normalization of each sample was performed by random selection of 1 million high-quality reads, each carrying a distinct molecular identifier. Reads with shared molecular identifiers were discarded instead of being binned into consensus sequences. MiTCR, with a Q25 quality threshold and the strictest error-elimination algorithm, was used for CDR3 identification, clonotype clustering and error correction. A nonparametric unseen species model using Euler transformation provided a lower-bound estimate of total TCR beta diversity. Clones were called with MiXCR by TCRdb after fastp trimmed the public reads at Q25, and only in-frame beta chains were retained. Each CDR3 protein appears once, grouped with its most common genes and DNA. The authors' filters were not applied to this entry. This sample is represented by approximately 2,000,000 distinct CDR3 sequences; around 42% of them were singletons. The ten largest account for under 30% of the sample.

This clonotype has only a few counts. Its antigen is still unknown. No quality values exist for individual bases; no much larger clone is one base distant. The roughly 39 donors, aged about 6 to 95 years, were systemically healthy Caucasian individuals from Russia. Each donor gave ten milliliters of peripheral blood, collected into EDTA-treated Vacutainer tubes. Ficoll-Paque density-gradient centrifugation was used to isolate PBMCs, with at least 6.5 million per sample. Total RNA, at least 6 micrograms per sample, was extracted from PBMCs with Trizol reagent. For every donor, flow cytometry on a PBMC aliquot measured the percentage of naive CD45RAhigh/CD27high T cells.

The sequencing input was blood. The V gene is TRBV4-3 and the J gene is TRBJ2-5; 7 junctional bases match TRBD2. This sequence originates from a human donor in good health. The nucleotide sequence reads as follows: TGCGCCAGCAGCCGAATGGGGCTAGCGGAAGAGACCCAGTACTTC. This codes for CASSRMGLAEETQYF.